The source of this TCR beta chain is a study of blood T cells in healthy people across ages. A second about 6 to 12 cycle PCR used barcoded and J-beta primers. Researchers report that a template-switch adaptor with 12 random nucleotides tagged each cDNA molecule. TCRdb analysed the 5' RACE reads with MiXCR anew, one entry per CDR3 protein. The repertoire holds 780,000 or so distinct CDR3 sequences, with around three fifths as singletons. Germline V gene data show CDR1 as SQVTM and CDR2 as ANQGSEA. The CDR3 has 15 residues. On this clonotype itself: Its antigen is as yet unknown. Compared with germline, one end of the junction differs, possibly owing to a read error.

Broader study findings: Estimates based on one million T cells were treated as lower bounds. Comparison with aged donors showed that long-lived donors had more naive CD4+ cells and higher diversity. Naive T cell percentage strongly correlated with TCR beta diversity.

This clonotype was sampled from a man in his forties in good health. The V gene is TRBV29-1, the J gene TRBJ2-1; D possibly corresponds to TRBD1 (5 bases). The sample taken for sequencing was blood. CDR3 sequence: CCVEGESGSYNEQFF. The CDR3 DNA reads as TGCTGCGTTGAAGGGGAAAGTGGCTCCTACAATGAGCAGTTCTTC.